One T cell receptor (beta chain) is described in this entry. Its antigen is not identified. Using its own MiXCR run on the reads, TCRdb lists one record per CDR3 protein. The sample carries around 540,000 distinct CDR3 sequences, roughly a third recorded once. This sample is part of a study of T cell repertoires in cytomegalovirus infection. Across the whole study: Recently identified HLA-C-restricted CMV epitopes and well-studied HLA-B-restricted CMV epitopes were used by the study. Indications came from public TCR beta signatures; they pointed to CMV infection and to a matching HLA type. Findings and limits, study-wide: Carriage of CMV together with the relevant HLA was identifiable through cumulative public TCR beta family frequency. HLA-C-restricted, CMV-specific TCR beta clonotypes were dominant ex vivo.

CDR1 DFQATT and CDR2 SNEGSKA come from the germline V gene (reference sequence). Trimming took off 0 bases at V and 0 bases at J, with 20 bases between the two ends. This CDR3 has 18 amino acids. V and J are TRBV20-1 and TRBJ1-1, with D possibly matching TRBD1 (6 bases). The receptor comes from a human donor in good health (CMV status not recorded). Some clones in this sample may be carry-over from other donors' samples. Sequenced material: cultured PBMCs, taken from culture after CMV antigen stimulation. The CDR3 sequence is CSARDSGRRGGMNTEAFF. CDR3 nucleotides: TGCAGTGCTAGAGATTCCGGTCGGAGGGGGGGTATGAACACTGAAGCTTTCTTT.